The rows below give T cell receptor beta chains drawn from one sample of a study of shared clonotypes between healthy human individuals. Clones were read by immunoSEQ multiplex PCR, and TCRdb kept only the in-frame ones, dropping some. The data show roughly 450,000 clones, about four fifths seen once. The sequencing sample was made of PBMCs. The receptors stem from a woman aged 40 to 55 in good health. Some clones in this sample may be carry-over from other donors' samples. The CDR3 runs from the conserved cysteine through the conserved F or W. A D gene is named only where the DNA matches it firmly. Clone size is stated in some rows and not others, as once, few, many or a class when expanded.

clone_size,j_call,v_call,d_call,cdr3_nt,cdr3_aa
once,TRBJ2-7,TRBV29-1,NA,TGCAGCGGTAAGACAGCGTACGAGCAGTACTTC,CSGKTAYEQYF
NA,TRBJ2-7,TRBV5-4,TRBD2,TGTGCCAGCAGCTTGACTAGCGGGAGAGTCAACGAGCAGTACTTC,CASSLTSGRVNEQYF
NA,TRBJ1-2,TRBV2,NA,TGTGCCAGCAGTGGCGGATTCAAGGGGGGTGGCAACTATGGCTACACCTTC,CASSGGFKGGGNYGYTF
NA,TRBJ1-4,TRBV6-6,NA,TGTGCCAGCGGGGCTTCTTTTGCAACTAATGAAAAACTGTTTTTT,CASGASFATNEKLFF
few,TRBJ2-2,TRBV7-9,NA,TGTGCCAGCAGTCCGGGGGTTGGGGCTTGGGACGACGGGGAGCTGTTTTTT,CASSPGVGAWDDGELFF
NA,TRBJ2-3,TRBV5-1,TRBD2,TGCGCCAGCAGCGGCCGACTAGCGGGAGGGATTACTACAGATACGCAGTATTTT,CASSGRLAGGITTDTQYF
NA,TRBJ2-7,TRBV18,TRBD1,TGTGCCAGCTCACCAAACCGGGACAGGGGTAGGGAGCAGTACTTC,CASSPNRDRGREQYF
NA,TRBJ2-3,TRBV5-1,NA,TGCGCCAGCAGCCCCTCGTACCCCACAGATACGCAGTATTTT,CASSPSYPTDTQYF
NA,TRBJ2-7,TRBV10-3,NA,TGTGCCATCAGTGAGTCACGAGGGGACGAGCAGTACTTC,CAISESRGDEQYF
NA,TRBJ2-3,TRBV5-1,NA,TGCGCCAGCAGCTTGGTAAGCGGGAGCACAGATACGCAGTATTTT,CASSLVSGSTDTQYF
NA,TRBJ1-2,TRBV5-1,NA,TGCGCCAGCAGCACGGCCTATGGCTACACCTTC,CASSTAYGYTF
NA,TRBJ2-7,TRBV28,NA,TGTGCCAGCAGCGACAGGCCCTACGAGCAGTACTTC,CASSDRPYEQYF
NA,TRBJ2-7,TRBV9,NA,TGTGCCAGCAGCCCAAGGGACGGCCCCTACGAGCAGTACTTC,CASSPRDGPYEQYF
many,TRBJ1-1,TRBV29-1,NA,TGCAGCGCTTACTTCAGGGGTACTGAAGCTTTCTTT,CSAYFRGTEAFF
many,TRBJ2-2,TRBV2,TRBD1,TGTGCCAGCAGTGAAGAGGGGACAGGGGCGAACACCGGGGAGCTGTTTTTT,CASSEEGTGANTGELFF
NA,TRBJ2-1,TRBV28,NA,TGTGCCAGCAGTTTGGGGGGAGGCCCTAGGGAGCAGTTCTTC,CASSLGGGPREQFF
NA,TRBJ2-5,TRBV27,TRBD2,TGTGCCAGCAGTTCCATACTAGCGGGAGAGGAGACCCAGTACTTC,CASSSILAGEETQYF
NA,TRBJ1-6,TRBV9,TRBD1,TGTGCCAGCGGACAGGGCTATAATTCACCCCTCCACTTT,CASGQGYNSPLHF
NA,TRBJ2-2,TRBV28,TRBD1,TGTGCCAGCAGTTTGGACAGGGGGACCGGGGAGCTGTTTTTT,CASSLDRGTGELFF
NA,TRBJ2-2,TRBV6-1,TRBD2,TGTGCCAGCAACCCGGGACTAGCGAACACCGGGGAGCTGTTTTTT,CASNPGLANTGELFF
NA,TRBJ2-3,TRBV28,TRBD1,TGTGCCAGCAGCCCTAACAAGGGACAGGGGAGCACAGATACGCAGTATTTT,CASSPNKGQGSTDTQYF
NA,TRBJ2-1,TRBV5-6,TRBD2,TGTGCCAGCAGCAGGGACGTTTATAGCGGGAACAATGAGCAGTTCTTC,CASSRDVYSGNNEQFF
NA,TRBJ2-5,TRBV7-2,NA,TGTGCCAGCAGCCTCCATCCGGGTCACCAAGAGACCCAGTACTTC,CASSLHPGHQETQYF
NA,TRBJ2-5,TRBV5-4,NA,TGTGCCAGCAGCTTGAGGCAGCAAGAGACCCAGTACTTC,CASSLRQQETQYF
NA,TRBJ2-7,TRBV4-2,TRBD1,TGTGCCAGCAGCCAAGTTGGACAGGGGCTAGACTCCTACGAGCAGTACTTC,CASSQVGQGLDSYEQYF
few,TRBJ1-5,TRBV5-1,NA,TGCGCCAGCAGCGCGGATAGCAATCAGCCCCAGCATTTT,CASSADSNQPQHF